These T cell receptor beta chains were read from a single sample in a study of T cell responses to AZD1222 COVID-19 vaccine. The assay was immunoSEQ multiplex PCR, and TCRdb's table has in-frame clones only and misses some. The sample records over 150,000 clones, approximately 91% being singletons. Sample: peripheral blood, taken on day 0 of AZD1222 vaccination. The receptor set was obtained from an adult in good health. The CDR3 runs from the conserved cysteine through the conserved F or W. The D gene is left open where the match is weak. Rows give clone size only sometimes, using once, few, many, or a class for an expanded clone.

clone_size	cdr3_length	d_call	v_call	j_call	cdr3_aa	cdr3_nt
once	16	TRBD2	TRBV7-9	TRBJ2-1	CASSPVVGLANNEQFF	TGTGCCAGCAGCCCAGTGGTGGGACTAGCCAACAATGAGCAGTTCTTC
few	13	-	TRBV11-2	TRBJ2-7	CASSHDPDYEQYF	TGTGCCAGCAGCCACGACCCAGACTACGAGCAGTACTTC
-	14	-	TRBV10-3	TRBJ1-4	CAISEGPTNEKLFF	TGTGCCATCAGCGAGGGGCCAACAAATGAAAAACTGTTTTTT
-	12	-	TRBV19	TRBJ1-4	CASRKPDEKLFF	TGTGCCAGTAGGAAACCGGATGAAAAACTGTTTTTT
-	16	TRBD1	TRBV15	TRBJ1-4	CATSRGTDPTNEKLFF	TGTGCCACCAGCAGGGGGACAGACCCAACTAATGAAAAACTGTTTTTT
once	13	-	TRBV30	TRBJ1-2	CAWSPGGAYGYTF	TGTGCCTGGAGTCCCGGGGGGGCCTATGGCTACACCTTC
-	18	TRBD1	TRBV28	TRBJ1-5	CASIGGTGPRGVYQPQHF	TGTGCCAGCATTGGGGGGACAGGTCCCCGGGGCGTTTATCAGCCCCAGCATTTT
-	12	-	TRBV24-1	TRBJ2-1	CATGGTLNEQFF	TGTGCCACCGGTGGGACGCTCAATGAGCAGTTCTTC
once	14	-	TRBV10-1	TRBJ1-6	CASSLGQKNSPLHF	TGCGCCAGCAGTCTCGGACAGAAAAATTCACCCCTCCACTTT
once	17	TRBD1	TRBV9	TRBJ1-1	CASSVGGTGLMDTEAFF	TGTGCCAGCAGCGTAGGGGGGACAGGTCTAATGGACACTGAAGCTTTCTTT
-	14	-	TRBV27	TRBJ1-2	CASSWDPGEDGYTF	TGTGCCAGCAGTTGGGATCCTGGTGAGGATGGCTACACCTTC
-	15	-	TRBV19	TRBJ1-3	CASSNAPASGNTIYF	TGTGCCAGTAGTAACGCCCCGGCCTCTGGAAACACCATATATTTT
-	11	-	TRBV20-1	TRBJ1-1	CSAQRGTEAFF	TGCAGTGCTCAACGAGGCACTGAAGCTTTCTTT
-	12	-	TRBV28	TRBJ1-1	CASTTGTRGAFF	TGTGCCAGCACCACGGGAACCCGGGGAGCTTTCTTT
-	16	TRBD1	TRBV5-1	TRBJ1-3	CASSKTGGYSGNTIYF	TGCGCCAGCAGCAAGACAGGGGGCTACTCTGGAAACACCATATATTTT
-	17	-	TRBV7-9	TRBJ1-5	CASSLAGAGGGNQPQHF	TGTGCCAGCAGCTTAGCGGGGGCAGGAGGGGGCAATCAGCCCCAGCATTTT
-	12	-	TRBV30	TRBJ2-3	CAWSPNPDTQYF	TGTGCCTGGAGTCCTAACCCAGATACGCAGTATTTT
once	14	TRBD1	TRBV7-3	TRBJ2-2	CASSGTGWTGELFF	TGTGCCAGCAGTGGGACAGGGTGGACCGGGGAGCTGTTTTTT
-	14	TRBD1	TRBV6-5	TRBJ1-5	CASSPGQGLQPQHF	TGTGCCAGCAGCCCAGGACAGGGACTTCAGCCCCAGCATTTT
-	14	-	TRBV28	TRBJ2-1	CASSSGTPTWEQFF	TGTGCCAGTTCGTCCGGGACTCCCACGTGGGAGCAGTTCTTC
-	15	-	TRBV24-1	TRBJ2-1	CATSDPGLEYNEQFF	TGTGCCACCAGTGATCCGGGACTCGAATACAATGAGCAGTTCTTC
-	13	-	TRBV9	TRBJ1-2	CASSPGGGYGYTF	TGTGCCAGCAGCCCAGGAGGGGGCTATGGCTACACCTTC
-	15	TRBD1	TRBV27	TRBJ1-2	CASSPTQGATYGYTF	TGTGCCAGCAGTCCTACCCAGGGGGCGACCTATGGCTACACCTTC
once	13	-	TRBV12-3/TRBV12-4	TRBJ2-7	CASSRTQTYEQYF	TGTGCCAGCAGTCGGACTCAAACCTACGAGCAGTACTTC
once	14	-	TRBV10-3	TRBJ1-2	CAISESGFRYGYTF	TGTGCCATCAGTGAATCCGGGTTCAGGTATGGCTACACCTTC
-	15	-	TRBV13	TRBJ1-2	CASSLRGQANYGYTF	TGTGCCAGCAGCTTAAGGGGCCAAGCTAACTATGGCTACACCTTC
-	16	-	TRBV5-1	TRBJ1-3	CASSLETTGSGNTIYF	TGCGCCAGCAGCTTGGAAACGACAGGTTCTGGAAACACCATATATTTT
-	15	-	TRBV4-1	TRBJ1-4	CASSQDIRGSGKLFF	TGCGCCAGCAGCCAAGACATCAGGGGCAGCGGGAAACTGTTTTTT
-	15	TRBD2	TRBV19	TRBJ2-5	CASSMTSGSKETQYF	TGTGCCAGTAGTATGACTAGCGGGAGTAAAGAGACCCAGTACTTC
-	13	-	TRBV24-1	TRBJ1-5	CATSDLLGEPQHF	TGTGCCACCAGTGATTTGCTTGGGGAGCCCCAGCATTTT
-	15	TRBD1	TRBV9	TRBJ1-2	CASSPRTGNNYGYTF	TGTGCCAGCAGTCCTCGGACAGGGAATAACTATGGCTACACCTTC
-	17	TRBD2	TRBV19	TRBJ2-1	CASSSTSGRMTNNEQFF	TGTGCCAGTAGCTCGACTAGCGGGAGGATGACGAACAATGAGCAGTTCTTC